This TCR beta chain emerged from a study of cytomegalovirus exposure and HLA in healthy donors. At the level of the study: In terms of ancestry, the Caucasian-associated cluster contained roughly four fifths of the approximately 380 genotyped donors. Study conclusions and caveats: Follow-up analysis later connected one missense variant in DCLRE1C with trimming of TCR beta V- and J-genes. Over 150 TCR beta chains were listed as cytomegalovirus-associated.

With respect to this clone: Its target is not known.

This PCR relied on a set of 60 Vbeta primers and 13 Jbeta primers. TCRdb's copy holds only in-frame clones and misses some; the assay was immunoSEQ multiplex PCR. The sample lists some 220,000 clones; around 89% were seen once. V shed 8 bases and J 2 bases; nucleotides not matched to a gene: 6. Germline V gives CDR1 MNHEY, CDR2 SMNVEV (reference sequence). The CDR3 has 15 amino acids. The chain joins TRBV27 to TRBJ2-3; 11 bases align to TRBD2. The receptor was isolated from a woman under 30 in good health and CMV-seronegative. Sequencing was carried out using PBMCs. CDR3 DNA: TGTGCCAGCCGTAGACTAGCGGGAAACACAGATACGCAGTATTTT. Residues: CASRRLAGNTDTQYF.